The TCR beta chain under discussion was sequenced for a study of Graves' ophthalmopathy and Graves' hyperthyroidism. Study-level background: Samples of peripheral blood were obtained at initial diagnosis, prior to treatment of any kind.

Orbital computed tomography and thyroid ultrasound, along with TRAb, serum thyroxine and clinical symptoms, underpinned diagnosis. Amplified TCR beta CDR3 regions were obtained using RNA transcripts as template. HTBI primers were employed in first-round RT-PCR, then a second-round multiplex PCR followed. From the multiplex PCR reads, TCRdb called clonotypes with MiXCR, one entry per CDR3 protein. The table shows 400,000 to 450,000 distinct CDR3 sequences, with 21% occurring only once. V was pared by 1 base and J by 9 bases, with 10 bases between. The CDR3 covers 12 residues. Germline V gene lookup returns CDR1 GTSNPN and CDR2 SVGIG (reference sequence).

The J gene is TRBJ1-5, the V gene TRBV30; D gene unclear. The receptor comes from a woman aged 18-29 years with stable Graves' hyperthyroidism. The sequenced sample consisted of peripheral blood. The CDR3 loop is CAWSANGVPQHF. DNA of the CDR3: TGTGCCTGGAGTGCGAACGGGGTGCCCCAGCATTTT.